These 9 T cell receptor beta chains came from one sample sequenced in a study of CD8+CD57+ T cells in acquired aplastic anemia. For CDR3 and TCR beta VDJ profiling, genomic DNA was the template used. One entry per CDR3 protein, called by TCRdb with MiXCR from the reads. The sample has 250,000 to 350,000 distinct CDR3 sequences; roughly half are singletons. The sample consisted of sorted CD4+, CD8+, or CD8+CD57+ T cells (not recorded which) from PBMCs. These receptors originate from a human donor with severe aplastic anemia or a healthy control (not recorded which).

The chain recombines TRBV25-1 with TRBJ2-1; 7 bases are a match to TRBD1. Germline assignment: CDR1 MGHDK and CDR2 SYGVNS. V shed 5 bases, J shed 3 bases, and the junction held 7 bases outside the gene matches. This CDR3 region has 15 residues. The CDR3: CASSQTGIIYNEQFF. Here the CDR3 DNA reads TGTGCCAGCAGTCAGACAGGGATTATCTACAATGAGCAGTTCTTC.

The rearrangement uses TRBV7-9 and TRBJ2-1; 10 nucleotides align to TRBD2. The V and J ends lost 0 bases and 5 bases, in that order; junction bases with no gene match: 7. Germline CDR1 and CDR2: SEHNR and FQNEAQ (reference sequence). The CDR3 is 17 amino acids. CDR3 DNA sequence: TGTGCCAGCAGCTTAGCGGCAGCGGGGGGGTTTAACAATGAGCAGTTCTTC. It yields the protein CASSLAAAGGFNNEQFF.

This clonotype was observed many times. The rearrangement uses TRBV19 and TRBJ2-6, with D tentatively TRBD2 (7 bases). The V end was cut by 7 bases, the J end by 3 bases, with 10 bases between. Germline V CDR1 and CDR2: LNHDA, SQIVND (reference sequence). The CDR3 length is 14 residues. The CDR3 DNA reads TGTGCCAGTATGGGGGGGCTTGGGGCCAACGTCCTGACTTTC. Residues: CASMGGLGANVLTF.

The CDR3 DNA is TGCAGTGCTAGAGAGGGGGGGGCCTATGGCTACACCTTC. As protein: CSAREGGAYGYTF. This sequence joins TRBV20-1 and TRBJ1-2; tentative D call: TRBD1 (6 bases). Trimming removed 0 bases from V and 4 bases from J, with 9 bases in between. The V gene's germline CDR1 is DFQATT and CDR2 SNEGSKA (reference sequence). This CDR3 contains 13 residues.

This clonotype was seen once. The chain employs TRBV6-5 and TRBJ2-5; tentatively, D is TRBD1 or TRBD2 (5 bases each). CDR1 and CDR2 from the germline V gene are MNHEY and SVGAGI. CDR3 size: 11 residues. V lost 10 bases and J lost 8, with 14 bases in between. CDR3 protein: CATGASSTQYF. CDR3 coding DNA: TGTGCCACCGGGGCTAGCAGTACCCAGTACTTC.

The CDR3 protein is CASSEPGQGGYEQYF. CDR3 nucleotide sequence: TGCGCCAGCAGTGAACCGGGACAGGGGGGTTACGAGCAGTACTTC. The rearrangement links TRBV10-2 to TRBJ2-7; 11 nucleotides line up with TRBD1. The CDR3 loop spans 15 amino acids. J lost 4 bases, V lost 3 bases, and 5 bases had no gene match. The germline V gene has CDR1 WSHSY and CDR2 SAAADI.

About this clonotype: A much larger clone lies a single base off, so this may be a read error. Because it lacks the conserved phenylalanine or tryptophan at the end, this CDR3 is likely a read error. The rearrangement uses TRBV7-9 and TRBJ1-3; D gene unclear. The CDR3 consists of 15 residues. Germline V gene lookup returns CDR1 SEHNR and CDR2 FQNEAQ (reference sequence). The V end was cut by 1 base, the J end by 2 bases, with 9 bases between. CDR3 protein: CASSLGGPAGNTIYS. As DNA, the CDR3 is TGTGCCAGCAGCTTAGGGGGTCCGGCTGGAAACACCATATATTCT.

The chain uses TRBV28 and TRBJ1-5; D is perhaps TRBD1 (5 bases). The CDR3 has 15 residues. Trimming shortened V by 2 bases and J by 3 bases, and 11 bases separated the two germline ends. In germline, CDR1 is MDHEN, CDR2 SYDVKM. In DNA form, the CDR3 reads TGTGCCAGCAGTTTACCGGGACCGAACAATCAGCCCCAGCATTTT. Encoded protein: CASSLPGPNNQPQHF.

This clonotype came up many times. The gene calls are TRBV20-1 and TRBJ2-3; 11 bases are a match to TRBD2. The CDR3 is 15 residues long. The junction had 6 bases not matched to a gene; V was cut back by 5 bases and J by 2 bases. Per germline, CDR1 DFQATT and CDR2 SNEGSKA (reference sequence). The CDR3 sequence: CSAFLAGGSTDTQYF. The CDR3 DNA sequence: TGCAGTGCTTTCCTAGCGGGGGGATCCACAGATACGCAGTATTTT.